The 8 T cell receptor beta chains listed next were all sequenced from one sample in a study of post-analysis software for immune sequencing data. Study-wide results and limits: TRBV5-6, TRBV5-1 and TRBV20-1 were among four or five TRBV segments more frequent in patients than controls.

Prepared TCR beta cDNA libraries contained unique molecular identifiers. One entry per CDR3 protein, called by TCRdb with MiXCR from the PCR reads. The sample includes about 540,000 distinct CDR3 sequences, about a third of them seen just once. Antigens of these TCRs are unknown. The sample taken for sequencing was blood. All receptors derive from a girl between 2 and 17 years old with multiple sclerosis.

This clonotype was counted only a few times. The chain combines TRBV6-1 with TRBJ1-1; tentative D call: TRBD1 (6 bases). The germline CDR1 and CDR2 sequences are MNHNS and SASEGT. The V end lost 6 bases, the J end lost 4 bases, and 9 bases lay between the germline ends. There are 12 residues in the CDR3. The CDR3 nucleotides read TGTGCCAGCAGGTGGGGGCTCACTGAAGCTTTCTTT. Protein product: CASRWGLTEAFF.

This clonotype was counted ten times or more. The rearrangement joins TRBV10-3 to TRBJ2-1; 8 bases map to TRBD2. Looked up from germline, CDR1 is ENHRY and CDR2 is SYGVKD. V gave up 6 bases and J gave up 4 bases; unmatched junction bases: 5. CDR3 size: 14 residues. CDR3 bases: TGTGCCATCAGGGCCAGCGGGGGATACAATGAGCAGTTCTTC. It codes for CAIRASGGYNEQFF.

V gene TRBV2 combines with J gene TRBJ2-6, with D perhaps matching TRBD2 (7 bases). Germline values: CDR1 SNHLY, CDR2 FYNNEI. The CDR3 length is 17 residues. Between the trimmed V and J ends, which lost 6 bases and 0 bases, there was a span of 15 bases. CDR3 protein: CASRGGGGLSGANVLTF. The CDR3 DNA reads TGTGCCAGCAGAGGGGGGGGAGGCCTCTCTGGGGCCAACGTCCTGACTTTC.

The V and J genes are TRBV20-1 and TRBJ1-4, with 7 positions matching TRBD1. J gave up 3 bases and V 6 bases, and 13 bases lay outside the gene matches. Germline-derived CDR1 and CDR2 are DFQATT and SNEGSKA (reference sequence). The CDR3 consists of 16 residues. In DNA, the CDR3 is TGCAGTGCCGACAGGGTTGGGGCCGGGGCTAATGAAAAACTGTTTTTT. Residues: CSADRVGAGANEKLFF.

The J gene is TRBJ2-1, the V gene TRBV20-1, with D maybe TRBD1 (6 bases). This CDR3 region has 14 residues. The germline V gene encodes CDR1 DFQATT and CDR2 SNEGSKA (reference sequence). V was pared by 0 bases and J by 8 bases, with 14 bases between. The CDR3 sequence: CSAREGGIHYEQFF. The CDR3 region has the DNA TGCAGTGCTAGAGAAGGGGGTATTCACTATGAGCAGTTCTTC.

The chain has TRBV20-1 and TRBJ1-1; D is unclear. The V gene lost 6 bases and the J gene lost 1 base, with 9 bases spanning the gap. This CDR3 spans 12 amino acids. From germline, CDR1 is DFQATT and CDR2 SNEGSKA (reference sequence). This CDR3 is CSAIIENTEAFF. CDR3 nucleotide sequence: TGCAGTGCGATTATCGAGAACACTGAAGCTTTCTTT.

This clonotype was seen more than once but under ten times. DNA of the CDR3: TGTGCCAGCAGCTTAGTTGCCAGTTTCTCCTATAATTCACCCCTCCACTTT. Its protein is CASSLVASFSYNSPLHF. V usage is TRBV7-2 and J usage is TRBJ1-6; D remains unclear. This CDR3 region has 17 residues. The V and J ends lost 1 base and 0 bases respectively, with 10 bases between them. The germline gives CDR1 SGHTA, CDR2 FQGNSA.

This clonotype was seen a handful of times. The rearrangement uses TRBV20-1 and TRBJ2-7; 8 bases are shared with TRBD2. The V segment lost 3 bases and the J segment 4 bases; nucleotides outside the gene matches: 8. Germline lookup yields CDR1 DFQATT and CDR2 SNEGSKA (reference sequence). This CDR3 is built from 14 residues. Written as DNA, the CDR3 is TGCAGTGCTAGTTTTTCGGGGGGGCGGTACGAGCAGTACTTC. This sequence encodes CSASFSGGRYEQYF.